This TCR beta chain was sequenced in a study of CD8 T cells in ankylosing spondylitis. General study results and limits: Roughly eight highly homologous variants formed a TCR beta motif that appeared characteristic of ankylosing spondylitis blood. Disease-linked clones were CD8+ and relatively rare in peripheral blood. Reportedly, significant enrichment of disease-linked clones occurred in matched ankylosing spondylitis synovial fluid.

The germline CDR1 and CDR2 sequences are LGHDT and YNNKEL (reference sequence). Trimming removed 7 bases from V and 5 bases from J, with 20 bases in between. This CDR3 has 16 amino acids. This clonotype was counted between two and nine times. Antigen unknown. Scientists made TCR beta libraries using quantitative 5'-RACE with molecular barcodes. TCRdb re-analysed the 5' RACE reads in MiXCR, keeping a single row per CDR3 protein. The sample records 400,000 or so distinct CDR3 sequences, about 24% being singletons. The chain carries TRBV3-1 and TRBJ2-2; TRBD2 might be the D (5 bases). The clonotype originates from a male donor with ankylosing spondylitis. Input material: blood, either unsorted or a sorted T cell fraction (not recorded which). The CDR3 nucleotides read TGTGCCAGCACTAAGGGTGTGGGAGTCTATACCGGGGAGCTGTTTTTT. Amino acid sequence: CASTKGVGVYTGELFF.